Below, 16 T cell receptor beta chains from the same sample are listed, as sequenced in a study of human CD8 memory T cell subsets. UMI-labeled 5' RACE generated the TCR beta libraries. TCRdb re-called the 5' RACE reads with MiXCR, one entry per CDR3 protein. The repertoire holds under 10,000 distinct CDR3 sequences, 3.9% seen once, with 35% to 40% in the top ten. Sequencing input: CD8+ T cells from PBMCs. These TCRs come from a human donor in good health.

On this clonotype itself: A much larger clone lies one base from this, so it may be a read error. V gene TRBV12-5 combines with J gene TRBJ2-5; possible D gene TRBD1, 7 bases. V lost 9 bases to trimming and J lost 1 base, with 18 bases between them. Germline V gene lookup returns CDR1 LGHNT and CDR2 FRNRAP. The CDR3 covers 15 residues. The CDR3 loop reads CARGHAGTVQETQYF. The DNA for the CDR3 is TGTGCTAGAGGCCATGCGGGGACAGTCCAAGAGACCCAGTACTTC. Supplemented by reference TRBV12-5 and TRBJ2-5, the full variable domain reads DARVTQTPRHKVTEMGQEVTMRCQPILGHNTVFWYRQTMMQGLELLAYFRNRAPLDDSGMPKDRFSAEMPDATLATLKIQPSEPRDSAVYFCARGHAGTVQETQYFGPGTRLLVL.

This rearrangement joins TRBV4-1 to TRBJ2-5, with D possibly matching TRBD2 (6 bases). Germline CDR1 reads MGHRA; CDR2 reads YSYEKL. V shed 1 base and J shed 1 base, with 10 bases lying between them. The CDR3 consists of 15 residues. The CDR3 coding sequence is TGCGCCAGCAGCCAAGGGTCCGGGAGCCAAGAGACCCAGTACTTC. This translates into CASSQGSGSQETQYF.

In this sample, this clonotype turned up a few times. CDR3 DNA sequence: TGCGCCAGCAGCCAACAACAGGGGGAATCCTACGAGCAGTACTTC. Amino acids: CASSQQQGESYEQYF. The J gene is TRBJ2-7, the V gene TRBV4-1; 8 bases fit TRBD1. This CDR3 region has 15 residues. Germline values: CDR1 MGHRA, CDR2 YSYEKL. The V gene end was trimmed by 2 bases and the J gene end by 1 base; junction bases not matched to a gene: 4.

This clonotype was seen repeatedly, ten times or more. The J gene is TRBJ2-1, the V gene TRBV5-5; 11 nucleotides agree with TRBD2. CDR1 SGHKS and CDR2 YYEKEE come from the germline V gene (reference sequence). V was clipped by 5 bases and J by 10 bases; unmatched bases: 14. The CDR3 is 16 amino acids. The CDR3: CASSTAGLAAPFEQFF. The CDR3 DNA sequence: TGTGCCAGCAGTACCGCGGGACTAGCGGCCCCTTTCGAGCAGTTCTTC.

This clonotype was seen ten or more times. The chain uses TRBV2 and TRBJ1-1, with TRBD1 matching 10 bases. This CDR3 is built from 15 residues. V lost 6 bases and J lost 0; bases outside the gene matches: 4. Germline CDR1 reads SNHLY; CDR2 reads FYNNEI. The DNA for the CDR3 is TGTGCCAGCAGGAGAGGACAGGGGGTGAACACTGAAGCTTTCTTT. Translated, it gives CASRRGQGVNTEAFF.

Ten or more counts support this clonotype. The V and J genes are TRBV5-1 and TRBJ1-1; D may be TRBD1 (6 bases). Germline V gives CDR1 SGHRS, CDR2 YFSETQ. Trimming left V 2 bases short and J 0 bases short, with 11 bases between. The CDR3 sequence is 15 residues long. CDR3 residues: CASSLGWGLNTEAFF. The CDR3 region has the DNA TGCGCCAGCAGCTTAGGTTGGGGGCTGAACACTGAAGCTTTCTTT.

This clonotype was seen repeatedly, ten times or more. The CDR3 DNA sequence: TGCAGTGCTAATATACGTAACAGCGGGACTAGCGGGAGTAGGTACGAGCAGTACTTC. This gives the protein CSANIRNSGTSGSRYEQYF. J is TRBJ2-7 and V is TRBV20-1; 14 positions match TRBD2. The germline gives CDR1 DFQATT, CDR2 SNEGSKA (reference sequence). This CDR3 spans 19 amino acids. V lost 4 bases and J lost 4; bases outside the gene matches: 18.

This clonotype occurred a few times. The chain links TRBV7-9 to TRBJ2-2; TRBD2 aligns across 8 bases. The CDR3 contains 16 residues. Looked up from germline, CDR1 is SEHNR and CDR2 is FQNEAQ (reference sequence). Trimming cost V 4 bases and J 6 bases; bases outside gene matches: 10. The CDR3 DNA reads as TGTGCCAGCAGCTCGGGACTAGGGGCGGTGGCCGGGGAGCTGTTTTTT. It is translated as CASSSGLGAVAGELFF.

In its sample, this clonotype was seen many times. The chain combines TRBV7-8 with TRBJ1-1; D may be TRBD1 (5 bases). The ends were cut back, 0 bases at V and 7 bases at J, with 15 bases in the middle. Germline CDR1 reads SGHVS; CDR2 reads FQNEAQ. This CDR3 region has 15 residues. The CDR3 region is CASSLARGADGEAFF. The CDR3 DNA follows: TGTGCCAGCAGCTTAGCGAGAGGGGCGGACGGTGAAGCTTTCTTT.

At least ten counts were recorded for this clonotype. The chain combines TRBV14 with TRBJ2-7; D is unresolved. The CDR3 is made up of 13 amino acids. V was pared by 4 bases and J by 3 bases, with 10 bases between. CDR1 and CDR2 (germline): SGHDN, FVKESK. The CDR3: CASSPAEYYEQYF. The CDR3 DNA is TGTGCCAGCAGCCCCGCGGAATACTACGAGCAGTACTTC.

As regards this clonotype: Since a much larger clone is just one base distant, this may be a read error. This chain links TRBV20-1 with TRBJ2-5; 8 nucleotides match TRBD2. V trimming: 5 bases; J trimming: 5 bases; junction bases outside the gene matches: 10. Germline loops: CDR1 DFQATT, CDR2 SNEGSKA (reference sequence). The CDR3 has 14 amino acids. CDR3 loop: CSAQPGLAGETQYF. CDR3 bases: TGCAGTGCTCAACCTGGACTAGCCGGGGAGACCCAGTACTTC.

This clonotype was counted ten times or more. The chain recombines TRBV7-3 with TRBJ2-3, with 7 nucleotides matching TRBD1. From germline, CDR1 is SGHTA and CDR2 FQGTGA. The CDR3 is 14 amino acids. J lost 1 base, V lost 5 bases, and 3 bases had no gene match. This CDR3 reads CASSPTGGTDTQYF. The DNA for the CDR3 is TGTGCCAGCAGCCCCACAGGGGGCACAGATACGCAGTATTTT. The complete variable domain, with remaining parts taken from reference TRBV7-3 and TRBJ2-3, reads GAGVSQTPSNKVTEKGKYVELRCDPISGHTALYWYRQSLGQGPEFLIYFQGTGAADDSGLPNDRFFAVRPEGSVSTLKIQRTERGDSAVYLCASSPTGGTDTQYFGPGTRLTVL.

This clonotype was seen ten or more times. V usage is TRBV28 and J usage is TRBJ2-1, with unresolved D. Trimming stripped 3 bases from V and 9 bases from J, with 9 bases between. The length of the CDR3 is 12 residues. Germline-derived CDR1 and CDR2 are MDHEN and SYDVKM. The CDR3 reads CASSFLWVEQFF. DNA of the CDR3: TGTGCCAGCAGTTTTTTGTGGGTTGAGCAGTTCTTC. Full variable domain (rest looked up from reference TRBV28 and TRBJ2-1): DVKVTQSSRYLVKRTGEKVFLECVQDMDHENMFWYRQDPGLGLRLIYFSYDVKMKEKGDIPEGYSVSREKKERFSLILESASTNQTSMYLCASSFLWVEQFFGPGTRLTVL.

Judged by abundance, this clonotype is medium-sized (0.01 to 0.1%). The chain employs TRBV3-1 and TRBJ2-7, with D unresolved. The germline V and J ends were trimmed by 1 base and 3 bases, with 13 bases remaining between them. From germline, CDR1 is LGHDT and CDR2 YNNKEL (reference sequence). This CDR3 has 15 residues. The CDR3 nucleotides are TGTGCCAGCAGCCAAGCCCCAGGTAGGGACTACGAGCAGTACTTC. Its translation: CASSQAPGRDYEQYF.

This clonotype was picked up many times. In nucleotides, the CDR3 is TGTGCCAGCGCCTCGGGGACATCAACTAATGAAAAACTGTTTTTT. Encoded protein: CASASGTSTNEKLFF. This rearrangement joins TRBV5-4 to TRBJ1-4; D might be TRBD1 (6 bases). CDR3 length: 15 residues. The germline gives CDR1 SGHNT, CDR2 YYREEE (reference sequence). Between the trimmed V and J ends, which lost 7 bases and 0 bases, there was a span of 13 bases.

This clonotype was detected many times. The rearrangement uses TRBV5-5 and TRBJ2-7; 8 nucleotides align to TRBD2. V lost 3 bases, J lost 5 bases, and 7 bases stayed unmatched. This CDR3 region has 14 residues. CDR1 and CDR2 (germline): SGHKS, YYEKEE (reference sequence). CDR3 loop: CASSYSGAGDEQYF. In nucleotides, the CDR3 is TGTGCCAGCAGCTATAGCGGGGCCGGCGACGAGCAGTACTTC.